The 18 T cell receptor beta chains below all came from one sample that was sequenced in a study of metastatic and nonmetastatic thyroid tumors. Among the patients, none had received any treatment before thyroid surgery. TCRdb re-analyzed the PCR reads using MiXCR. Counted here are about 35,000 clones, 25% to 35% occurring once; the ten biggest clones make up 6.5% to 9%. Sequenced input: blood. Receptor source: a female donor with papillary thyroid cancer or a benign thyroid nodule (not recorded which). Some clones in this sample may be carry-over from other donors' samples.

This clone was detected ten times or more. The chain joins TRBV20-1 to TRBJ2-1, with 11 bases lining up with TRBD1. The germline gives CDR1 DFQATT, CDR2 SNEGSKA (reference sequence). This CDR3 is 15 amino acids long. With V trimmed by 3 bases and J by 1 base, 2 bases remained unmatched. For the CDR3, the DNA is TGCAGTGCTAGGGGGACAGGGGGGTCCTACAATGAGCAGTTCTTC. Residues: CSARGTGGSYNEQFF.

The chain employs TRBV28 and TRBJ2-7; D could derive from TRBD1 or TRBD2 (6 bases each). Germline V gene lookup returns CDR1 MDHEN and CDR2 SYDVKM. V lost 6 bases, J lost 7 bases, and 16 bases lay in between. This CDR3 spans 13 amino acids. CDR3 coding DNA: TGTGCCAGCAGGATCGGGGGCCGGGGGGAGCAGTACTTC. Its translation: CASRIGGRGEQYF.

There are many counts of this clone. This rearrangement joins TRBV4-1 to TRBJ1-6, with D possibly TRBD1 on 5 matching bases. This CDR3 contains 17 residues. Germline V gene sequence: CDR1 MGHRA, CDR2 YSYEKL. The V gene lost 2 bases and the J gene lost 0 bases, with 11 bases spanning the gap. CDR3 region: CASSQSGLNSYNSPLHF. In nucleotides, the CDR3 is TGCGCCAGCAGCCAATCGGGACTGAACTCCTATAATTCACCCCTCCACTTT.

As regards this clone: At one end, the junction sequence differs from germline, possibly due to a read error. In DNA form, the CDR3 reads TGCGCCAGCAGCCCGGGGGTACTAGCCGGAGATACGCGGTATTTT. Protein: CASSPGVLAGDTRYF. The genes are TRBV5-1 and TRBJ2-3, with D perhaps TRBD2 (6 bases). This CDR3 is built from 15 residues. Germline V gene lookup returns CDR1 SGHRS and CDR2 YFSETQ.

The chain uses TRBV28 and TRBJ2-1, with 15 positions matching TRBD2. This CDR3 contains 19 residues. With V trimmed by 4 bases and J by 1 base, 8 bases remained unmatched. CDR1 and CDR2 from the germline V gene are MDHEN and SYDVKM. The CDR3 here is CASSSGGLAGGPSYNEQFF. The CDR3 DNA is TGTGCCAGCAGTTCGGGAGGACTAGCGGGGGGGCCTTCCTACAATGAGCAGTTCTTC.

This clone was seen only a few times. The CDR3 loop is CASTPYGDRELGYTF. The CDR3 nucleotides read TGTGCCAGCACCCCATACGGGGACAGGGAATTGGGCTACACCTTC. The rearrangement uses TRBV28 and TRBJ1-2; TRBD1 aligns across 9 bases. Germline values: CDR1 MDHEN, CDR2 SYDVKM. The CDR3 consists of 15 residues. V gave up 7 bases and J gave up 8 bases; unmatched junction bases: 14.

Concerning this clone: The junction shows a germline mismatch at one end, possibly a read error. The chain uses TRBV5-1 and TRBJ2-1; no definite D call. Germline V gene sequence: CDR1 SGHRS, CDR2 YFSETQ. This CDR3 contains 15 residues. DNA for the CDR3: TGCGTCAGCAGCCGGGTACTTTCCTCCTACAATGAGCAGTTCTTC. It codes for CVSSRVLSSYNEQFF.

V usage is TRBV5-1 and J usage is TRBJ1-4, with TRBD1 identical over 9 bases. The CDR3 has 15 amino acids. Germline CDR1 SGHRS, CDR2 YFSETQ. The V segment lost 4 bases and the J segment 15 bases; nucleotides outside the gene matches: 16. The CDR3 nucleotides read TGCGCCAGCAGCCAGGTACAGGGGGCTTCGTGCGTGTTGTTTTTT. Translated, it gives CASSQVQGASCVLFF.

This clone was found many times. The V and J genes are TRBV27 and TRBJ2-1; possibly TRBD1 for D (5 bases). Germline CDR1 and CDR2: MNHEY and SMNVEV (reference sequence). V was clipped by 7 bases and J by 13 bases, with 20 bases between them. The CDR3 is 13 residues long. CDR3 residues: CASTPVGHGEQFF. As DNA, the CDR3 is TGTGCCAGCACGCCCGTGGGGCATGGGGAACAGTTCTTC.

The chain uses TRBV7-2 and TRBJ2-7; tentatively, D is TRBD1 or TRBD2 (5 bases each). This CDR3 has 13 amino acids. Germline V gene sequence: CDR1 SGHTA, CDR2 FQGNSA. V lost 2 bases and J 3 bases, leaving 8 bases between the germline ends. CDR3 nucleotides: TGTGCCAGCAGCTTAAGGGACGGCTACGAGCAGTACTTC. Protein: CASSLRDGYEQYF.

This clone was picked up a small number of times. The V and J genes are TRBV20-1 and TRBJ2-7; no definite D call. This CDR3 spans 13 amino acids. CDR1 is DFQATT, CDR2 SNEGSKA, per germline (reference sequence). The V end was cut by 4 bases, the J end by 0 bases, with 10 bases between. The CDR3 region has the DNA TGCAGTGCTAAGCCAGGTGACTCCTACGAGCAGTACTTC. It is translated as CSAKPGDSYEQYF.

The chain employs TRBV30 and TRBJ2-3; 7 positions match TRBD2. The length of the CDR3 is 11 residues. J was trimmed by 4 bases and V by 5 bases; bases with no gene match: 0. The germline gives CDR1 GTSNPN, CDR2 SVGIG (reference sequence). The CDR3 is CAWGRADTQYF. The CDR3 coding sequence is TGTGCCTGGGGGAGGGCAGATACGCAGTATTTT.

This clone was seen more than once but under ten times. This may arise from a read error, as a much more abundant clone is one base away. This chain uses TRBV3-1 with TRBJ1-3, with a weak D call TRBD1 (5 bases). Germline CDR1 and CDR2: LGHDT and YNNKEL (reference sequence). V was cut by 2 bases and J by 0 bases, with 11 bases left in between. This CDR3 region has 16 residues. This CDR3 reads CASSQSYRSSGNTIYF. The CDR3 coding sequence is TGTGCCAGCAGCCAATCCTACAGGAGCTCTGGAAACACCATATATTTT.

The V and J genes are TRBV28 and TRBJ1-6; D unresolved. This CDR3 contains 13 residues. V was clipped by 9 bases and J by 4 bases, with 10 bases between them. CDR1 and CDR2 (germline): MDHEN, SYDVKM. In nucleotides, the CDR3 is TGTGCCAGTAAGACCGGATATAATTCACCCCTCCACTTT. This translates into CASKTGYNSPLHF.

The rearrangement uses TRBV28 and TRBJ2-1, with D perhaps matching TRBD1 (7 bases). This CDR3 is 13 amino acids long. Trimming removed 8 bases at V and 5 bases at J, with 13 bases between. Per germline, CDR1 MDHEN and CDR2 SYDVKM. The CDR3 loop is CASEGGTDNEQFF. The CDR3 DNA follows: TGTGCCAGCGAGGGCGGGACAGACAATGAGCAGTTCTTC.

The sample holds many counts of this clone. An end of the junction does not agree with germline; a read error may underlie this. V usage is TRBV5-4 and J usage is TRBJ2-7, with 8 positions matching TRBD2. There are 13 residues in the CDR3. CDR1 and CDR2 (germline): SGHNT, YYREEE (reference sequence). The CDR3 region is CASSSRGGDEQYF. The CDR3 DNA sequence: TGCGCCAGCAGCTCCCGGGGGGGGGACGAGCAGTACTTC.

This clone was recorded once. The germline gene is not matched at one end of the junction; a read error may be the cause. The V gene is TRBV4-2, the J gene TRBJ1-6; possibly TRBD1 for D (5 bases). This CDR3 has 19 residues. Germline V CDR1 and CDR2: LGHNA, YNFKEQ. CDR3 coding DNA: TGTGCCAACAGCCTCCCCAGGGTCAGTCCCGGAGCCGATAATTCACCCCTCCACTTT. This translates into CANSLPRVSPGADNSPLHF.

In this sample, this clone turned up many times. The chain links TRBV12-3 or TRBV12-4 to TRBJ2-2, with 9 positions matching TRBD2. The CDR3 consists of 15 residues. The ends lost 3 bases at V and 3 bases at J; junction bases unmatched: 2. The CDR3 sequence is CASSLGGGDTGELFF. Here the CDR3 DNA reads TGTGCCAGCAGTTTGGGCGGGGGGGACACCGGGGAGCTGTTTTTT.